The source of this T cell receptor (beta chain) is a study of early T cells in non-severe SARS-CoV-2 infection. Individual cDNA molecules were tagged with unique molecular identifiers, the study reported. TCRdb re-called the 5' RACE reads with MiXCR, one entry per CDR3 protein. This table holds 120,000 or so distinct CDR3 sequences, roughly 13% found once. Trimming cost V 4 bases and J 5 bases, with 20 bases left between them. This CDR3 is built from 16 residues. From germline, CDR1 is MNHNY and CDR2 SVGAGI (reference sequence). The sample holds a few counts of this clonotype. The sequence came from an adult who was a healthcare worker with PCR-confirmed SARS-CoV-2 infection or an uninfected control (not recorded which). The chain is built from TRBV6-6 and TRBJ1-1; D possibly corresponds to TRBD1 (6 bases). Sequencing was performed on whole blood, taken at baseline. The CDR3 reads CASSSDSAGARTEAFF. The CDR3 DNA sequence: TGTGCCAGCAGTTCCGACTCCGCGGGGGCACGGACTGAAGCTTTCTTT.